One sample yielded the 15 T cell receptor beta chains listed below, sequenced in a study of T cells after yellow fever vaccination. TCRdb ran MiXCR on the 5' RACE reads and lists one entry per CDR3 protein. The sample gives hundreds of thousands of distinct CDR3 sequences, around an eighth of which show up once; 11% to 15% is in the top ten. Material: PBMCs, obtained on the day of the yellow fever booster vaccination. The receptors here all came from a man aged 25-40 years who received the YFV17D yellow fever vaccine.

For the CDR3, the DNA is TGTGCCAGCAGTTTCTTCGAACAGGGACTTCCCTACAATGAGCAGTTCTTC. This translates into CASSFFEQGLPYNEQFF. The rearrangement uses TRBV6-2 or TRBV6-3 and TRBJ2-1; D is perhaps TRBD1 or TRBD2 (6 bases each). The V end was cut by 4 bases, the J end by 2 bases, with 18 bases between. CDR1 is MNHEY and CDR2 is SVGEGT in the germline V gene. This CDR3 has 17 residues.

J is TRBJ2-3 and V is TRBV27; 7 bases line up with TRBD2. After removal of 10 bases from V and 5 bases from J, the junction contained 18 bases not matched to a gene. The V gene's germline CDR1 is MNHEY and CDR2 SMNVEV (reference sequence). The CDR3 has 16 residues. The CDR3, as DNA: TGTGCCACCTCCGGGGGGAGCGGGAAACGGGGAGATACGCAGTATTTT. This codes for CATSGGSGKRGDTQYF.

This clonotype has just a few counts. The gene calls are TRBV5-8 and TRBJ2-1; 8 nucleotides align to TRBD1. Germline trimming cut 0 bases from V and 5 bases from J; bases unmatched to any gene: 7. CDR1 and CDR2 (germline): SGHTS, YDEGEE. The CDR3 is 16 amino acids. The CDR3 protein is CASSLGWDRTHNEQFF. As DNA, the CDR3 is TGTGCCAGCAGCTTGGGGTGGGACAGGACCCACAATGAGCAGTTCTTC.

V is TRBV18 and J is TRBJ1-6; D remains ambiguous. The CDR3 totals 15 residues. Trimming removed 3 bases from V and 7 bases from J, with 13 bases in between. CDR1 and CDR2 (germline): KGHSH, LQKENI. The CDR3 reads CASSPSAGGNSPLHF. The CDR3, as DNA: TGTGCCAGCTCACCGTCGGCAGGAGGAAATTCACCCCTCCACTTT.

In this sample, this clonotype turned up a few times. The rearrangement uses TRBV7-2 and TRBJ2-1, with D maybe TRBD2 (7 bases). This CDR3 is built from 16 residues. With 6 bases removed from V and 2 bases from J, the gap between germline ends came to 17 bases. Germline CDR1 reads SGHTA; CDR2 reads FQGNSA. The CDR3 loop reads CASRKSGGGAYNEQFF. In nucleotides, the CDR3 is TGTGCCAGCAGGAAGTCGGGGGGCGGGGCCTACAATGAGCAGTTCTTC.

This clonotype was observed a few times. The CDR3 loop reads CASSVQSDQPQHF. CDR3 DNA: TGTGCCAGCAGTGTACAGTCAGATCAGCCCCAGCATTTT. This chain joins TRBV12-3 or TRBV12-4 and TRBJ1-5; D call uncertain. The V end was cut by 5 bases, the J end by 5 bases, with 10 bases between. The CDR3 runs to 13 residues.

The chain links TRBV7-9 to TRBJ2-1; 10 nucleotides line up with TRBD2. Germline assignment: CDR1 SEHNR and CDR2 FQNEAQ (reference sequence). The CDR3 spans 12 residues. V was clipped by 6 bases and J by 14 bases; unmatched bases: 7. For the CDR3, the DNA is TGTGCCAGCAGAGTCTCGGGGACTAGCGAGTTCTTC. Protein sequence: CASRVSGTSEFF.

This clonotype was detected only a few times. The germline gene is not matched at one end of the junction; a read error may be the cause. The CDR3 nucleotides are TGCTGTGCTAGAGGGACTAGCGGGAATCTGGGTAACATTCAGTACTTC. The encoded protein is CCARGTSGNLGNIQYF. V is TRBV20-1 and J is TRBJ2-4; TRBD2 aligns across 13 bases. Germline CDR1 is DFQATT and CDR2 is SNEGSKA (reference sequence). CDR3 size: 16 residues.

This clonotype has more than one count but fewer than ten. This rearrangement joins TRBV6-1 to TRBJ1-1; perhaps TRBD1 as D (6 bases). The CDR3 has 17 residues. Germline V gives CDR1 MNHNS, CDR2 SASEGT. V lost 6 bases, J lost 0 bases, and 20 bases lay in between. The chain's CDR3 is CASSELPGQLMNTEAFF. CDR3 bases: TGTGCCAGCAGCGAGTTACCCGGACAGCTCATGAACACTGAAGCTTTCTTT.

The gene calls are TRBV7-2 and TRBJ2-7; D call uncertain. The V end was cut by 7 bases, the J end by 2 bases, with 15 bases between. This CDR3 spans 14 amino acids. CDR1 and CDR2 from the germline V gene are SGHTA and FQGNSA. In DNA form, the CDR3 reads TGTGCCAGCACCCCAGGCGCGAGCACCTACGAGCAGTACTTC. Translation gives CASTPGASTYEQYF.

CDR3 protein: CASRSWGAEAFF. CDR3 sequence (DNA): TGTGCCAGCAGGTCTTGGGGGGCTGAAGCTTTCTTT. The chain employs TRBV5-8 and TRBJ1-1; D might be TRBD1 (5 bases). The V end was cut by 5 bases, the J end by 6 bases, with 11 bases between. The CDR3 totals 12 residues. In germline, CDR1 is SGHTS, CDR2 YDEGEE.

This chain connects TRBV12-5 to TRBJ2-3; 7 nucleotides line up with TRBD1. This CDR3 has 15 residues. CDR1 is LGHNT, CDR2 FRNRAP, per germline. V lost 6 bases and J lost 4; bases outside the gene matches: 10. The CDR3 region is CASGRRTGGADTQYF. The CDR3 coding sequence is TGTGCTAGTGGCCGGAGGACAGGCGGAGCAGATACGCAGTATTTT.

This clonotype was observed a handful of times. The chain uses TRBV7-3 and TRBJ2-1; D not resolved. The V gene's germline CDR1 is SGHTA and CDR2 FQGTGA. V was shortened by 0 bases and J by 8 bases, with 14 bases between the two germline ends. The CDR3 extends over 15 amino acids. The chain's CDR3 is CASSLTYGNLHEQFF. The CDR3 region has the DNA TGTGCCAGCAGCTTAACGTATGGAAACTTGCATGAGCAGTTCTTC.

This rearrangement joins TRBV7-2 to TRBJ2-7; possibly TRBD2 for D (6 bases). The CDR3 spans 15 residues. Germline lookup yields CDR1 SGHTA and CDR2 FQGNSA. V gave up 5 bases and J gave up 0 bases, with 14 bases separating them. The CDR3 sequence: CASSTAAGPSYEQYF. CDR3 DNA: TGTGCCAGCAGCACAGCGGCGGGACCCTCCTACGAGCAGTACTTC.

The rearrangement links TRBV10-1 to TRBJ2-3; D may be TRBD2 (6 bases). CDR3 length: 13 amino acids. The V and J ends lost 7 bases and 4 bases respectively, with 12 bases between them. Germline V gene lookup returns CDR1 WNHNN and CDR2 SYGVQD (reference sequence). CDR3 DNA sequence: TGCGCCAGCAAGGCCGGGAGATCAGATACGCAGTATTTT. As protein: CASKAGRSDTQYF.